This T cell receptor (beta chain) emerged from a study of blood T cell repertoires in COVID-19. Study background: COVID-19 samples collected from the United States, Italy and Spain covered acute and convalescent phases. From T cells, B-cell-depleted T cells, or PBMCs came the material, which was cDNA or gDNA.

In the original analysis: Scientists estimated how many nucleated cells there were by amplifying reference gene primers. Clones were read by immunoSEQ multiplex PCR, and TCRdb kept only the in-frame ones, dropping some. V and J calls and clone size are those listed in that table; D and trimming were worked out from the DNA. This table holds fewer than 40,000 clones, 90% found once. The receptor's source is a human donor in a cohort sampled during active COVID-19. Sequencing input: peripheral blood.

DNA for the CDR3: TGTGCCAGCAGTACGGGGGGACGGGGGCCCTCCTACGAGCAGTACTTC. It encodes CASSTGGRGPSYEQYF. This chain links TRBV6-2 or TRBV6-3 with TRBJ2-7; D possibly corresponds to TRBD2 (7 bases). Deletions cut 5 bases from V and 0 bases from J, with 17 bases between. CDR1 and CDR2 from the germline V gene are MNHEY and SVGEGT. The CDR3 is 16 residues long.